A selection of T cell receptor beta chains follows, all from one sample in a study of CD8 T cells in ankylosing spondylitis. In TCRdb, the 5' RACE reads were re-called with MiXCR into one record per CDR3 protein. The table has about 800,000 distinct CDR3 sequences, roughly 10% seen once. The sample was blood, either unsorted or a sorted T cell fraction (not recorded which). The source of these receptors is a male donor with ankylosing spondylitis. Each CDR3 is given with its conserved first and last residue. D genes are given only for firm matches. Clone size is stated in some rows and not others, as once, few, many or a class when expanded.

v_gene,abundance,j_gene,d_gene,CDR3nt,CDR3aa
TRBV20-1,few,TRBJ2-1,-,TGCAGTGGCAGGCCCGGTAGGAATGAGCAGTTCTTC,CSGRPGRNEQFF
TRBV7-2,-,TRBJ2-7,-,TGTGCCAGCAGCTTAGCCTTCAGCTACGAGCAGTACTTC,CASSLAFSYEQYF
TRBV12-5,few,TRBJ1-2,-,TGTGCTAGTGGTGGCGCCGCGACAGATAACTATGGCTACACCTTC,CASGGAATDNYGYTF
TRBV13,-,TRBJ2-1,TRBD2,TGTGCCAGCAGCCACTTGCGGGAGGGATACAATGAGCAGTTCTTC,CASSHLREGYNEQFF
TRBV15,few,TRBJ2-2,TRBD1,TGTGCCACCAGCAGAGATCGGGGACAGGGGGCCGGGGAGCTGTTTTTT,CATSRDRGQGAGELFF
TRBV5-5,few,TRBJ2-5,TRBD1,TGTGCCAGCAGTTCGGGACAGGTGGCCGTGGAGACCCAGTACTTC,CASSSGQVAVETQYF
TRBV25-1,few,TRBJ2-3,-,TGTGCCAGCAGTGAAAGGGCAGGGGGGATTTCAGATACGCAGTATTTT,CASSERAGGISDTQYF
TRBV4-3,once,TRBJ2-1,TRBD2,TGCACCAGCAGCCAAGTAGCGGGATCTTTCTACAATGAGCAGTTCTTC,CTSSQVAGSFYNEQFF
TRBV12-3/TRBV12-4,-,TRBJ1-2,TRBD1,TGTGCCAGCAGCCCTCGGACAGGGTGGGACTATGGCTACACCTTC,CASSPRTGWDYGYTF
TRBV6-1,-,TRBJ2-6,-,TGTGCCAGCAGGGGGCCTCTTCGGTCCTACTCTGGGGCCAACGTCCTGACTTTC,CASRGPLRSYSGANVLTF
TRBV28,many,TRBJ2-7,-,TGTGCCAGCAGTTTCAACCTCGGACAGCTCTCCTACGAGCAGTACTTC,CASSFNLGQLSYEQYF
TRBV20-1,many,TRBJ2-1,TRBD2,TGCAGTGTCAAGGGGCGTAGGCTAGCGGGATTCTACAATGAGCAGTTCTTC,CSVKGRRLAGFYNEQFF
TRBV12-3/TRBV12-4,-,TRBJ1-1,-,TGTGCCAGCAGTCCGCTCACAGCGACGAACACTGAAGCTTTCTTT,CASSPLTATNTEAFF
TRBV20-1,many,TRBJ2-5,TRBD1,TGCAGTGCTGGTCAGGGGGCTGGAGAGACCCAGTACTTC,CSAGQGAGETQYF
TRBV24-1,-,TRBJ2-1,TRBD2,TGTGCCACCAGTGAGGCTGCCGGGACTAGCGGGAGATACAATGAGCAGTTCTTC,CATSEAAGTSGRYNEQFF
TRBV21-1,few,TRBJ1-2,-,TGTGCCAGCAGGGGGACTCCAGACCCCCTATATGGCTACACCTTC,CASRGTPDPLYGYTF
TRBV5-1,few,TRBJ2-1,TRBD2,TGCGCCAGCAGCTTATTAGCGGGAGGGCGTCTAAATGAGCAGTTCTTC,CASSLLAGGRLNEQFF
TRBV5-1,many,TRBJ2-3,TRBD2,TGCGCCAGCAGCTTGGCCCCCCTAGCGGGAGGAGATACGCAGTATTTT,CASSLAPLAGGDTQYF
TRBV12-3/TRBV12-4,many,TRBJ2-7,TRBD1,TGTGCCAGCAGTAGGGACAGGGGCCACGAGCAGTACTTC,CASSRDRGHEQYF
TRBV4-1,-,TRBJ1-2,-,TGCGCCAGCAGCCAGCCGACGGTCTACTATGGCTACACCTTC,CASSQPTVYYGYTF
TRBV5-6,-,TRBJ2-5,-,TGTGCCAGCAGCTTGGTGGGGCGGGGAAGACTTGAGACCCAGTACTTC,CASSLVGRGRLETQYF
TRBV7-9,-,TRBJ1-2,-,TGTGCCAGCAGCTTGATCGGGTTCTATGGCTACACCTTC,CASSLIGFYGYTF
TRBV12-3/TRBV12-4,many,TRBJ2-7,TRBD2,TGTGCCAGCAGTTTCCCCAGCGGGGGACTCTACGAGCAGTACTTC,CASSFPSGGLYEQYF
TRBV7-9,-,TRBJ1-2,-,TGTGCCAGCAGCTTCGACACCTATGGCTACACCTTC,CASSFDTYGYTF
TRBV20-1,-,TRBJ2-1,-,TGCAGTGCTAGAGATCCAGGGGGGAGAAAAAACTCCTACAATGAGCAGTTCTTC,CSARDPGGRKNSYNEQFF
TRBV6-1,few,TRBJ2-1,-,TGTGCCAGCAGCCATTGGACAGCCTTGGGTGAGCAGTTCTTC,CASSHWTALGEQFF
TRBV6-2/TRBV6-3,few,TRBJ2-5,TRBD2,TGTGCCACCCAACGGGTACTAGCGGAAGAGACCCAGTACTTC,CATQRVLAEETQYF
TRBV5-8,-,TRBJ2-2,-,TGTGCCAGCACCTACCCGGGCACTTACACCGGGGAGCTGTTTTTT,CASTYPGTYTGELFF